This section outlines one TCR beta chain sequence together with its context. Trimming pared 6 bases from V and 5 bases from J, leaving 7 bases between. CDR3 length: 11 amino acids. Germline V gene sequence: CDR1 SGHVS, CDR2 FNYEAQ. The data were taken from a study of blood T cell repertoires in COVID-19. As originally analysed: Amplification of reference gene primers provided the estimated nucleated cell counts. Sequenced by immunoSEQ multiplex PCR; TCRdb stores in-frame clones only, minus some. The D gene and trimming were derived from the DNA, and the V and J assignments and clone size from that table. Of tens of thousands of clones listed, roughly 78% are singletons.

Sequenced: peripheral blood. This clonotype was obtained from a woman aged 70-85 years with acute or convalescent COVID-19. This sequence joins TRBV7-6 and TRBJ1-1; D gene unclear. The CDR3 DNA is TGTGCCAGCAGTCGCGGGACTGAAGCTTTCTTT. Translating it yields CASSRGTEAFF.